This is a list of T cell receptor beta chains from one sample in a study of OX40 agonist ivuxolimab in advanced cancers. TCRdb keeps only in-frame clones here, not all; method: immunoSEQ multiplex PCR. The table has tens of thousands of clones, around four fifths seen once. The source was CD4+ or CD8+ T cells sorted from blood, collected in a trial of the OX40 agonist ivuxolimab. These receptor sequences come from an adult with an advanced solid tumor such as melanoma, head and neck, liver or kidney cancer. The CDR3 runs from the conserved cysteine through the conserved F or W. A D gene is named only where the DNA matches it firmly. Rows may omit the clone size; those that give it use once, few, many or a size class.

D	size	V	J	CDR3	DNA
TRBD2	.	TRBV30	TRBJ2-3	CAWRSAGGRDTQYF	TGTGCCTGGAGATCAGCGGGGGGTAGAGATACGCAGTATTTT
.	once	TRBV30	TRBJ1-6	CAWTGSSYNSPLHF	TGTGCCTGGACAGGGAGCTCCTATAATTCACCCCTCCACTTT
.	.	TRBV5-1	TRBJ2-5	CASSLLETQYF	TGCGCCAGCAGCTTGTTGGAGACCCAGTACTTC
.	.	TRBV9	TRBJ2-1	CASSVGGQTLFF	TGTGCCAGCAGCGTAGGAGGACAGACATTGTTCTTC
.	.	TRBV6-4	TRBJ2-2	CASTTDYANTGELFF	TGTGCCAGCACCACAGACTATGCGAACACCGGGGAGCTGTTTTTT
.	.	TRBV5-5	TRBJ2-5	CASSLQGSETQYF	TGTGCCAGCAGCTTACAGGGTAGTGAGACCCAGTACTTC
TRBD1	.	TRBV7-6	TRBJ1-2	CASSLEGQGGSYTF	TGTGCCAGCAGCTTAGAGGGACAGGGGGGGAGCTACACCTTC
.	once	TRBV28	TRBJ1-3	CASSLGGAMPSGNTIYF	TGTGCCAGCAGTTTAGGGGGGGCGATGCCCTCTGGAAACACCATATATTTT
.	.	TRBV19	TRBJ2-5	CASSIRQTQETQYF	TGTGCCAGTAGTATTAGACAGACACAAGAGACCCAGTACTTC
.	.	TRBV19	TRBJ2-6	CASSTGHSGANVLTF	TGTGCCAGTAGTACCGGACATTCTGGGGCCAACGTCCTGACTTTC
.	.	TRBV7-3	TRBJ2-3	CASSPGGFGETDTQYF	TGTGCCAGCAGCCCCGGGGGTTTCGGTGAGACAGATACGCAGTATTTT
.	.	TRBV15	TRBJ2-3	CATSRERQGTDTQYF	TGTGCCACCAGCAGAGAGCGGCAGGGCACAGATACGCAGTATTTT
TRBD1	.	TRBV5-1	TRBJ2-7	CASSLGQGEFDEQYF	TGCGCCAGCAGCTTAGGACAGGGGGAGTTCGACGAGCAGTACTTC
.	.	TRBV4-2	TRBJ1-5	CASSLGAQSNQPQHF	TGTGCCAGCAGCCTCGGGGCGCAGAGCAATCAGCCCCAGCATTTT
.	.	TRBV18	TRBJ1-4	CASSPGAVDNEKLFF	TGTGCCAGCTCACCCGGGGCAGTCGATAATGAAAAACTGTTTTTT
.	.	TRBV30	TRBJ1-2	CAWSVLGGWGYTF	TGTGCCTGGAGTGTACTGGGGGGCTGGGGCTACACCTTC
.	.	TRBV11-3	TRBJ2-7	CASSLVVSLRPEQYF	TGTGCCAGCAGCTTAGTGGTGTCTTTGCGGCCCGAGCAGTACTTC
TRBD1	.	TRBV28	TRBJ1-2	CASRNPPGRGENYGYTF	TGTGCCAGCAGGAACCCCCCCGGCAGGGGGGAGAACTATGGCTACACCTTC
.	.	TRBV27	TRBJ2-3	CASSLFGGSTDTQYF	TGTGCCAGCAGTTTATTCGGGGGAAGCACAGATACGCAGTATTTT
TRBD1	.	TRBV10-1	TRBJ2-1	CASSRQGNEQFF	TGCGCCAGTTCACGACAGGGGAATGAGCAGTTCTTC
TRBD1	.	TRBV7-3	TRBJ2-1	CASSRTGDSYNEQFF	TGTGCCAGCAGCCGTACAGGGGACTCCTACAATGAGCAGTTCTTC
TRBD1	few	TRBV5-4	TRBJ1-5	CASSGTTGGLGNQPQHF	TGTGCCAGCAGCGGAACAACAGGGGGCTTGGGCAATCAGCCCCAGCATTTT
.	.	TRBV2	TRBJ2-5	CASSEAKLETQYF	TGTGCCAGCAGTGAAGCTAAACTAGAGACCCAGTACTTC
TRBD1	.	TRBV13	TRBJ1-1	CASSTWTGDKKDTEAFF	TGTGCCAGCAGCACTTGGACAGGGGACAAAAAAGACACTGAAGCTTTCTTT
.	.	TRBV5-8	TRBJ1-6	CASSGGTFNSPLHF	TGTGCCAGCAGCGGCGGGACTTTCAATTCACCCCTCCACTTT
.	.	TRBV6-1	TRBJ1-5	CASRAAGSNQPQHF	TGTGCCAGCAGGGCGGCAGGTAGCAATCAGCCCCAGCATTTT
.	.	TRBV5-6	TRBJ2-1	CASSLVGHNEQFF	TGTGCCAGCAGCTTGGTGGGGCACAATGAGCAGTTCTTC
TRBD2	.	TRBV19	TRBJ2-5	CASSIGLAGPRETQYF	TGTGCCAGTAGTATCGGGCTAGCGGGGCCCCGGGAGACCCAGTACTTC
TRBD1	.	TRBV19	TRBJ2-1	CASSRLTGAYNEQFF	TGTGCCAGTAGTAGATTGACAGGGGCTTACAATGAGCAGTTCTTC
TRBD1	.	TRBV10-2	TRBJ2-7	CASRDRNSYEQYF	TGCGCCAGCCGGGACAGGAACTCCTACGAGCAGTACTTC
.	.	TRBV7-2	TRBJ2-7	CASSLAGEGIYEQYF	TGTGCCAGCAGCTTAGCGGGTGAGGGAATCTACGAGCAGTACTTC
TRBD1	.	TRBV11-2	TRBJ2-7	CASSLDRDSYEQYF	TGTGCCAGCAGCTTAGACCGGGACAGCTACGAGCAGTACTTC
.	once	TRBV7-2	TRBJ1-1	CASSRGATRESTEAFF	TGTGCCAGCAGCAGAGGGGCGACCAGGGAGAGCACTGAAGCTTTCTTT
TRBD1	.	TRBV28	TRBJ1-6	CASSPGTGAYNSPLHF	TGTGCCAGCAGTCCCGGGACAGGGGCATATAATTCACCCCTCCACTTT
.	.	TRBV15	TRBJ1-1	CATSRDIAVGDTEAFF	TGTGCCACCAGCAGAGATATCGCAGTTGGGGACACTGAAGCTTTCTTT
.	.	TRBV15	TRBJ2-1	CATSRADSYNEQFF	TGTGCCACCAGCAGAGCTGACAGTTACAATGAGCAGTTCTTC
.	.	TRBV6-4	TRBJ2-2	CASSGTAGLVVRITGELFF	TGTGCCAGCAGTGGCACGGCAGGCCTGGTGGTTCGCATCACCGGGGAGCTGTTTTTT
.	.	TRBV7-9	TRBJ1-1	CASSFTQNTEAFF	TGTGCCAGCAGCTTTACACAGAACACTGAAGCTTTCTTT
.	.	TRBV7-9	TRBJ2-3	CAIPPRGYLDTQYF	TGTGCCATCCCACCAAGGGGGTACCTAGATACGCAGTATTTT
TRBD1	.	TRBV6-1	TRBJ1-2	CASSRDRTGEGYTF	TGTGCCAGCAGCCGAGACAGGACAGGAGAGGGCTACACCTTC
TRBD1	.	TRBV2	TRBJ2-5	CASSPGTGGPGTQYF	TGTGCCAGCAGTCCCGGGACAGGGGGCCCAGGGACCCAGTACTTC
.	.	TRBV11-3	TRBJ1-6	CASSLGARNSYNSPLHF	TGTGCCAGCAGCTTGGGAGCGCGTAATTCCTATAATTCACCCCTCCACTTT
.	.	TRBV14	TRBJ2-7	CASSQVGKLQYF	TGTGCCAGCAGCCAAGTCGGGAAGTTACAGTACTTC
.	.	TRBV29-1	TRBJ1-4	CSVAIRVGEKLFF	TGCAGCGTTGCGATCAGGGTGGGGGAAAAACTGTTTTTT
.	.	TRBV19	TRBJ2-6	CASSMDTLLTFFGANVLTF	TGTGCCAGTAGTATGGATACCCTACTAACTTTCTTCGGGGCCAACGTCCTGACTTTC
.	.	TRBV9	TRBJ1-1	CASSPSWSRAEAFF	TGTGCCAGCAGCCCCAGTTGGTCGAGGGCTGAAGCTTTCTTT
.	few	TRBV7-6	TRBJ2-1	CASSREEVNNEQFF	TGTGCCAGCAGTCGGGAAGAGGTGAACAATGAGCAGTTCTTC
.	.	TRBV7-2	TRBJ1-1	CASSLEFLNTEAFF	TGTGCCAGCAGCTTAGAATTCCTAAACACTGAAGCTTTCTTT
.	once	TRBV7-9	TRBJ2-5	CASSLTTGQETQYF	TGTGCCAGCAGCTTAACAACAGGGCAAGAGACCCAGTACTTC
.	.	TRBV28	TRBJ1-5	CASSPLLGDQPQHF	TGTGCCAGCAGTCCCCTCCTGGGTGATCAGCCCCAGCATTTT
TRBD1	.	TRBV2	TRBJ1-2	CASSGQGYGYTF	TGTGCCAGCTCGGGACAGGGCTATGGCTACACCTTC
.	.	TRBV28	TRBJ1-2	CASHRGGYGYTF	TGTGCCAGCCATCGAGGTGGCTATGGCTACACCTTC
.	.	TRBV9	TRBJ1-4	CASSPETGPSEKLFF	TGTGCCAGCAGCCCGGAAACAGGTCCTAGTGAAAAACTGTTTTTT